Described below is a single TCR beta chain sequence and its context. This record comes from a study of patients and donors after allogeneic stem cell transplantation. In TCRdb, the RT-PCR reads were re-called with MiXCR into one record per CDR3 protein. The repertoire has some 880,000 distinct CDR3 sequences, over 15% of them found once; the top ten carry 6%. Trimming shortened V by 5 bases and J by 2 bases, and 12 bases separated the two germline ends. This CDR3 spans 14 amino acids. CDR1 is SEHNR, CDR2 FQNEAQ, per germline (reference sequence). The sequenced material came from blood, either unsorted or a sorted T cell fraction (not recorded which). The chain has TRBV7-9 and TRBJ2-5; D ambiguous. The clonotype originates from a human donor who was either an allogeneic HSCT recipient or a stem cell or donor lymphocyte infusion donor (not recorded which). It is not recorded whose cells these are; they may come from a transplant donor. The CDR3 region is CASSHLDGQETQYF. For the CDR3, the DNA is TGTGCCAGCAGCCACCTGGACGGTCAAGAGACCCAGTACTTC.